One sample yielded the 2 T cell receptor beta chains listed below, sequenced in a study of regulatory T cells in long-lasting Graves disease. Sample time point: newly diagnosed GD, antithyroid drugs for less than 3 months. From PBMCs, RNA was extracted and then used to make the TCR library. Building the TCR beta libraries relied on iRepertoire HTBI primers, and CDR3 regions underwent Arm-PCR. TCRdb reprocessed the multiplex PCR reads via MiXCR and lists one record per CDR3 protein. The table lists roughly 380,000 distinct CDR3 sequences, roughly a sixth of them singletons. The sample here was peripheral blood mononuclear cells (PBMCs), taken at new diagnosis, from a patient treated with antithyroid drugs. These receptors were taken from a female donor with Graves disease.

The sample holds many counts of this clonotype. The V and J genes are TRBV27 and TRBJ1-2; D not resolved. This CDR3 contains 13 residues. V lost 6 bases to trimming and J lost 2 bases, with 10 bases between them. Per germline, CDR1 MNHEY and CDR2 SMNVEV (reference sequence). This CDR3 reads CASRAQPNYGYTF. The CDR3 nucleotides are TGTGCCAGCAGGGCTCAGCCCAACTATGGCTACACCTTC.

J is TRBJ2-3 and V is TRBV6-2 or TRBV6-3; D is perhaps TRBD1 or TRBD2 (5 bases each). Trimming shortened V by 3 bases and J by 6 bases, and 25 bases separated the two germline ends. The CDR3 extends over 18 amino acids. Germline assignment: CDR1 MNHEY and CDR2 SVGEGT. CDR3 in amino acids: CASSYTNRDPMYHDTQYF. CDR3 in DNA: TGTGCCAGCAGTTATACGAACCGGGACCCCATGTATCACGATACGCAGTATTTT.